The sample holds one count of the clone carrying this T cell receptor (beta chain). This sample is drawn from a study of cytomegalovirus exposure and HLA in healthy donors. Libraries were prepared by immunoSEQ multiplex PCR; TCRdb keeps only in-frame clonotypes and omits some of them. The sample includes roughly 140,000 clones, roughly nine tenths of them seen just once. V gave up 4 bases and J gave up 4 bases; unmatched junction bases: 2. The CDR3 sequence is 14 residues long. Germline V CDR1 and CDR2: ENHRY, SYGVKD. The sample was PBMCs. The source is a woman under 30 in good health and CMV-seropositive. The rearrangement joins TRBV10-3 to TRBJ2-7; 12 bases match TRBD2. The CDR3 loop reads CAISGTSGTYEQYF. The CDR3 nucleotides are TGTGCCATCAGTGGGACTAGCGGGACTTACGAGCAGTACTTC.